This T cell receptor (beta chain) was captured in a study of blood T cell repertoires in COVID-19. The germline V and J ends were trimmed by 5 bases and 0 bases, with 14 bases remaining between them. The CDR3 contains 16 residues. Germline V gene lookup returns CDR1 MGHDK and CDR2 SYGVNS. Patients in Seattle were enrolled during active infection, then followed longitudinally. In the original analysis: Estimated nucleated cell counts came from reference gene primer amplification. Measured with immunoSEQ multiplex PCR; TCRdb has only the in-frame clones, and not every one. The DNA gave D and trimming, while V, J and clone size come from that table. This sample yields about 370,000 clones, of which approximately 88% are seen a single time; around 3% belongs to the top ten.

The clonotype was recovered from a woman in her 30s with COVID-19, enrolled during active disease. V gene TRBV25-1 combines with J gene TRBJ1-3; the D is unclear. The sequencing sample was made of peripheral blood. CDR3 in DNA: TGTGCCAGCAGTAGGTCGGCGGCCGGCTCTGGAAACACCATATATTTT. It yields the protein CASSRSAAGSGNTIYF.